These 10 T cell receptor beta chains were all obtained from the same sample, sequenced in a study of shared clonotypes between healthy human individuals. This table comes from immunoSEQ multiplex PCR, and its TCRdb copy is limited to in-frame clones, with some not included. In the table there are around 1,900,000 clones, 85% to 95% of which are singletons. Naive CD8 populations comprised CD45RO-negative cells positively selected for CCR7, excluding terminally differentiated effector memory CD45RA+ cells. Sequencing input: naive CD8+ T cells from PBMCs. All receptors derive from a man younger than 35 in good health. Some clones in this sample may be carry-over from other donors' samples.

This clone was recorded once. This chain uses TRBV9 with TRBJ2-6; D possibly corresponds to TRBD1 (5 bases). The germline V and J ends were trimmed by 1 base and 1 base, with 21 bases remaining between them. The CDR3 length is 20 residues. Germline-derived CDR1 and CDR2 are SGDLS and YYNGEE. CDR3 protein: CASSVPLRTRDWSGANVLTF. CDR3 DNA sequence: TGTGCCAGCAGCGTACCCCTTCGGACACGTGACTGGTCTGGGGCCAACGTCCTGACTTTC.

Only one count was recorded for this clone. V is TRBV9 and J is TRBJ1-3; tentative D call: TRBD1 (5 bases). CDR1 is SGDLS and CDR2 is YYNGEE in the germline V gene. The CDR3 is 15 residues long. The V end lost 4 bases, the J end lost 2 bases, and 13 bases lay between the germline ends. In nucleotides, the CDR3 is TGTGCCAGCAGCCCGGGTGGGGGGGCTGGAAACACCATATATTTT. This translates into CASSPGGGAGNTIYF.

The chain employs TRBV28 and TRBJ1-2, with 7 bases lining up with TRBD1. This CDR3 is 16 amino acids long. The V gene end was trimmed by 8 bases and the J gene end by 5 bases; junction bases not matched to a gene: 17. Germline V gene data show CDR1 as MDHEN and CDR2 as SYDVKM. In nucleotides, the CDR3 is TGTGCCAGCTGGGAGACAGGGACGGCGGCCCGGTATGGCTACACCTTC. Residues: CASWETGTAARYGYTF.

This chain joins TRBV28 and TRBJ2-5, with D perhaps TRBD1 or TRBD2 (7 bases each). The J call is uncertain, as TRBJ2-7 better fits the DNA end. There are 15 residues in the CDR3. Germline lookup yields CDR1 MDHEN and CDR2 SYDVKM. The CDR3 region has the DNA TGTGCCAGCAGTTTACCGCCAGGGGGGGGCCACGAGCAGTACTTC. Amino acid sequence: CASSLPPGGGHEQYF.

The chain recombines TRBV5-6 with TRBJ1-4; possible D gene TRBD1, 5 bases. Deletions cut 0 bases from V and 12 bases from J, with 12 bases between. Germline V gives CDR1 SGHDT, CDR2 YYEEEE. The CDR3 totals 13 residues. DNA for the CDR3: TGTGCCAGCAGCTTGGTGGATTTGGGGGAACTGTTTTTT. Its protein is CASSLVDLGELFF.

This chain joins TRBV7-9 and TRBJ2-7; 10 bases are shared with TRBD2. Germline CDR1 is SEHNR and CDR2 is FQNEAQ (reference sequence). The CDR3 contains 18 residues. With V trimmed by 1 base and J by 4 bases, 13 bases remained unmatched. This CDR3 is CASSLEGASGRYSYEQYF. CDR3 nucleotides: TGTGCCAGCAGCTTAGAAGGGGCTAGCGGGAGATATTCGTACGAGCAGTACTTC. Full variable domain (missing parts from reference TRBV7-9 and TRBJ2-7): DTGVSQNPRHKITKRGQNVTFRCDPISEHNRLYWYRQTLGQGPEFLTYFQNEAQLEKSRLLSDRFSAERPKGSFSTLEIQRTEQGDSAMYLCASSLEGASGRYSYEQYFGPGTRLTVT.

V usage is TRBV18 and J usage is TRBJ2-3; D is uncertain. The CDR3 is 16 residues long. The germline V gene encodes CDR1 KGHSH and CDR2 LQKENI. V lost 0 bases and J lost 4, with 14 bases in between. CDR3 DNA sequence: TGTGCCAGCTCACCACCGTCCGGAACTGGGGCAGATACGCAGTATTTT. Translation: CASSPPSGTGADTQYF.

The chain recombines TRBV2 with TRBJ1-3, with D hard to call. From germline, CDR1 is SNHLY and CDR2 FYNNEI. The CDR3 has 15 amino acids. Trimming took off 1 base at V and 4 bases at J, with 11 bases between the two ends. The CDR3 protein is CASSEVPRTGNTIYF. Written as DNA, the CDR3 is TGTGCCAGCAGTGAAGTTCCCAGAACGGGAAACACCATATATTTT.

The chain combines TRBV4-3 with TRBJ1-4, with D possibly matching TRBD1 (6 bases). CDR1 and CDR2 (germline): LGHNA, YSLEER. Trimming shortened V by 4 bases and J by 3 bases, and 15 bases separated the two germline ends. The CDR3 totals 16 residues. CDR3 protein: CASSPVEGGPNEKLFF. The CDR3 bases are TGCGCCAGCAGCCCAGTAGAGGGGGGGCCTAATGAAAAACTGTTTTTT.

The V call is TRBV10-1, the J call TRBJ2-5; D is uncertain. Germline CDR1 and CDR2: WNHNN and SYGVQD (reference sequence). Trimming cost V 5 bases and J 2 bases, with 9 bases left between them. The CDR3 extends over 13 amino acids. The CDR3 nucleotides read TGCGCCAGCAGTTTGGCAGCTCAAGAGACCCAGTACTTC. Translation gives CASSLAAQETQYF.